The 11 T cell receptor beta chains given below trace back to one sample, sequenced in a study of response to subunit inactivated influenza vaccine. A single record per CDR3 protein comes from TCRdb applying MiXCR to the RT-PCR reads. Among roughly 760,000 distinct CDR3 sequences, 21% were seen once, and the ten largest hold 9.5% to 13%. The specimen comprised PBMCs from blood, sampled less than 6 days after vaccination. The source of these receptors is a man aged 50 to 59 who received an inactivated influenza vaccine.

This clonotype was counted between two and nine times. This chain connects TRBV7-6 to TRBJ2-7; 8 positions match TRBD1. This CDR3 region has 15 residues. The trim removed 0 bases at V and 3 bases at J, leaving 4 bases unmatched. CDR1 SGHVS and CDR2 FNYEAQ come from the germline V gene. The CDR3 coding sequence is TGTGCCAGCAGCTTAGCCAGTACAGGGGGCTACGAGCAGTACTTC. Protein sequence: CASSLASTGGYEQYF.

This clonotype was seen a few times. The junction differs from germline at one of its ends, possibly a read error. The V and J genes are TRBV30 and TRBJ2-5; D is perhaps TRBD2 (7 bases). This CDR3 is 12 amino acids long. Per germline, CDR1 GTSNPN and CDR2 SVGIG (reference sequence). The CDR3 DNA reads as TGTGCCTGGAACGGGGGGCAAGAGACTCAGTACTTC. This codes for CAWNGGQETQYF.

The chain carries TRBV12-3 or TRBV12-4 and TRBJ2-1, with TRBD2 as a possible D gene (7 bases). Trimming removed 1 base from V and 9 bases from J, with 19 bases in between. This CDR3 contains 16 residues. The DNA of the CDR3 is TGTGCCAGCAGTTTAGGCTTGGGGGGCTGGGGGGGTGAGCAGTTCTTC. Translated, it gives CASSLGLGGWGGEQFF.

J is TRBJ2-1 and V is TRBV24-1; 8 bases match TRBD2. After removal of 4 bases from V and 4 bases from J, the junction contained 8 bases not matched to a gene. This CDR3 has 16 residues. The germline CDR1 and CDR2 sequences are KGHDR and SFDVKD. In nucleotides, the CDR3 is TGTGCCACCAGTGACCCGGGGGGGCGGCCTTACAATGAGCAGTTCTTC. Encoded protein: CATSDPGGRPYNEQFF.

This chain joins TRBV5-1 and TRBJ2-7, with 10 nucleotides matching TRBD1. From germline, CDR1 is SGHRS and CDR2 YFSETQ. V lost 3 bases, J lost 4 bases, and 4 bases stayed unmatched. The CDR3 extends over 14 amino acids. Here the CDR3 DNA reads TGCGCCAGCAGCTGGGGACAGGGGAGGTACGAGCAGTACTTC. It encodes CASSWGQGRYEQYF.

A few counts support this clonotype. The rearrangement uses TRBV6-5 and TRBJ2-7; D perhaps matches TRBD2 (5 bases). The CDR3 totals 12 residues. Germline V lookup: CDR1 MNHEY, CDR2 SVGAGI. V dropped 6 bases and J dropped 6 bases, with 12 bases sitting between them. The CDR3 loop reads CASRRVAGEQYF. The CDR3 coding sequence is TGTGCCAGCAGGAGGGTCGCAGGCGAGCAGTACTTC.

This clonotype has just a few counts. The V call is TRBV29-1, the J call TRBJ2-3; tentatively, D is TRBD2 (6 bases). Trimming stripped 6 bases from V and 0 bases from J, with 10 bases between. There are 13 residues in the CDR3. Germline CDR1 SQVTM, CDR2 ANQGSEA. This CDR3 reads CSVSSGSTDTQYF. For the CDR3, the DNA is TGCAGCGTCTCAAGCGGGAGCACAGATACGCAGTATTTT.

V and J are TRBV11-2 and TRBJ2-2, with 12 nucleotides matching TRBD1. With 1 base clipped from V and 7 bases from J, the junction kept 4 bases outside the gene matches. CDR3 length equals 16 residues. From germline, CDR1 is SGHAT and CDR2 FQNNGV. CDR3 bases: TGTGCCAGCAGCTTAGGGGGACAGGGGGCAATCGGGGAGCTGTTTTTT. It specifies CASSLGGQGAIGELFF.

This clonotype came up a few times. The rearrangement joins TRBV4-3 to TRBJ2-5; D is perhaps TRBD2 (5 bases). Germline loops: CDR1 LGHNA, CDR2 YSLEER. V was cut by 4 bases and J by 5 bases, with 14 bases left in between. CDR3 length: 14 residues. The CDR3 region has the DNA TGCGCCAGCAGCCGGGCGGGCATTGGGGAGACCCAGTACTTC. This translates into CASSRAGIGETQYF.

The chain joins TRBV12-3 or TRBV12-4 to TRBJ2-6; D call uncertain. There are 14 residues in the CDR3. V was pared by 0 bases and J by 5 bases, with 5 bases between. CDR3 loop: CASSLAPRANVLTF. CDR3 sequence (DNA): TGTGCCAGCAGTTTAGCGCCCAGGGCCAACGTCCTGACTTTC.

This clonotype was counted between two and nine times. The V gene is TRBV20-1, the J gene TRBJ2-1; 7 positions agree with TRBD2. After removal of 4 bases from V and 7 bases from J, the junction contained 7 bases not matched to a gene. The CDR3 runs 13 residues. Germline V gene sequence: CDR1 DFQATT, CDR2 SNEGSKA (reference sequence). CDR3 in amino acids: CSATRDYGNEQFF. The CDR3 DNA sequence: TGCAGTGCTACCAGGGACTACGGTAATGAGCAGTTCTTC.